One sample yielded the 14 T cell receptor beta chains listed below, sequenced in a study of CD8+ T cells in alopecia areata. Treatment noted: oral pan-JAK inhibitor, 5-10 mg twice daily. Peripheral blood, together with lesional scalp punch biopsies, was collected from alopecia areata patients. Extraction and reverse transcription of RNA yielded cDNA as the sequencing template. Generated by immunoSEQ multiplex PCR, the TCRdb table keeps only in-frame clones and is missing some. The repertoire holds a few thousand clones, with 63% as singletons. The input for sequencing was skin, taken at approximately week 30, from a patient treated with tofacitinib. These receptors came from a human donor with alopecia areata.

The J gene is TRBJ1-2, the V gene TRBV7-8, with a weak D call TRBD1 (6 bases). V gave up 7 bases and J gave up 2 bases, with 17 bases separating them. Germline assignment: CDR1 SGHVS and CDR2 FQNEAQ. This CDR3 has 15 residues. The CDR3 nucleotides read TGTGCCAGCAACCCGGGGGGCCAGCCCAACTATGGCTACACCTTC. This translates into CASNPGGQPNYGYTF.

The rearrangement joins TRBV4-1 to TRBJ2-6, with D unresolved. The germline gives CDR1 MGHRA, CDR2 YSYEKL. This CDR3 has 16 residues. The ends were cut back, 3 bases at V and 0 bases at J, with 9 bases in the middle. In DNA, the CDR3 is TGCGCCAGCAGCCAGGACCTTAGCTCTGGGGCCAACGTCCTGACTTTC. It specifies CASSQDLSSGANVLTF.

The rearrangement joins TRBV29-1 to TRBJ2-1, with 11 bases fitting TRBD2. The V gene's germline CDR1 is SQVTM and CDR2 ANQGSEA. Unmatched junction bases numbered 7, after V lost 6 bases and J lost 0 bases. This CDR3 is 16 amino acids long. The CDR3 here is CSVKTSGSVSYNEQFF. The CDR3 DNA is TGCAGCGTCAAAACTAGCGGGAGCGTCTCCTACAATGAGCAGTTCTTC.

The chain carries TRBV27 and TRBJ1-2, with D possibly TRBD1 on 5 matching bases. This CDR3 comprises 14 residues. Deletions cut 6 bases from V and 4 bases from J, with 15 bases between. Germline V CDR1 and CDR2: MNHEY, SMNVEV (reference sequence). The chain's CDR3 is CASRKRGGIYGYTF. The DNA of the CDR3 is TGTGCCAGCAGAAAACGTGGGGGGATCTATGGCTACACCTTC.

A single count supports this clone. The chain is built from TRBV2 and TRBJ2-3, with D possibly TRBD2 on 6 matching bases. Germline V gene data show CDR1 as SNHLY and CDR2 as FYNNEI. The CDR3 has 18 amino acids. Trimming took 4 bases from V and 2 from J, leaving 22 bases between them. Written as DNA, the CDR3 is TGTGCCAGCAGTGGTGGGTCGTTTACCGGGGAGGCCACAGATACGCAGTATTTT. Its protein product is CASSGGSFTGEATDTQYF.

This chain connects TRBV7-3 to TRBJ2-5; D tentatively reads TRBD1 or TRBD2 (5 bases each). The V gene lost 4 bases and the J gene lost 5 bases, with 14 bases spanning the gap. Germline-derived CDR1 and CDR2 are SGHTA and FQGTGA. The CDR3 has 14 residues. CDR3 in amino acids: CASSSGPGTETQYF. In nucleotides, the CDR3 is TGTGCCAGCAGCTCGGGACCAGGGACGGAGACCCAGTACTTC.

V and J are TRBV2 and TRBJ2-1; no firm D call. V lost 0 bases to trimming and J lost 7 bases, with 7 bases between them. This CDR3 has 13 amino acids. Germline CDR1 SNHLY, CDR2 FYNNEI. The CDR3 is CASSEAGLNEQFF. The CDR3, as DNA: TGTGCCAGCAGTGAAGCCGGGCTGAATGAGCAGTTCTTC.

CDR3 bases: TGCGCCAGCAGCCAAGTGGATTTGGGCTTTCCGACCGGGGAGCTGTTTTTT. Translated, it gives CASSQVDLGFPTGELFF. This rearrangement joins TRBV4-1 to TRBJ2-2; the D is unclear. CDR1 is MGHRA and CDR2 is YSYEKL in the germline V gene. The CDR3 has 17 amino acids. V was cut by 1 base and J by 5 bases, with 17 bases left in between.

The chain uses TRBV11-2 and TRBJ2-7; 7 positions agree with TRBD1. V shed 0 bases and J 6 bases; nucleotides not matched to a gene: 2. Germline-derived CDR1 and CDR2 are SGHAT and FQNNGV. The CDR3 runs to 13 residues. The CDR3 here is CASSLEGTAEQYF. The DNA of the CDR3 is TGTGCCAGCAGCTTAGAAGGGACAGCCGAGCAGTACTTC.

The J gene is TRBJ2-1, the V gene TRBV7-6; 9 nucleotides align to TRBD2. Unmatched junction bases numbered 15, after V lost 1 base and J lost 5 bases. Per germline, CDR1 SGHVS and CDR2 FNYEAQ. CDR3 length equals 19 residues. CDR3 residues: CASSLGSLAGVSTDNEQFF. The CDR3 nucleotides are TGTGCCAGCAGCTTAGGTTCGTTAGCGGGAGTATCCACCGACAATGAGCAGTTCTTC.

This clone was observed a few times. This chain uses TRBV9 with TRBJ2-1, with D possibly matching TRBD2 (6 bases). This CDR3 has 17 residues. The germline V gene encodes CDR1 SGDLS and CDR2 YYNGEE. Trimming left V 3 bases short and J 5 bases short, with 21 bases between. CDR3 bases: TGTGCCAGCAGCGACCCGATCGCGGCCGGGGGAAACAATGAGCAGTTCTTC. Amino acids: CASSDPIAAGGNNEQFF.

V usage is TRBV6-5 and J usage is TRBJ2-7; 10 positions match TRBD1. The CDR3 length is 14 residues. V shed 8 bases and J 0 bases; nucleotides not matched to a gene: 4. Germline CDR1 is MNHEY and CDR2 is SVGAGI. This chain's CDR3 is CASGRDRGSYEQYF. CDR3 nucleotide sequence: TGTGCCAGCGGGCGGGACAGGGGCTCCTACGAGCAGTACTTC.

The rearrangement joins TRBV9 to TRBJ1-2; the D gene is possibly TRBD1 (6 bases). Germline V gene lookup returns CDR1 SGDLS and CDR2 YYNGEE. V was shortened by 2 bases and J by 8 bases, with 19 bases between the two germline ends. CDR3 size: 15 residues. CDR3 sequence reads: CASSVGPIRGQGYTF. CDR3 nucleotide sequence: TGTGCCAGCAGCGTGGGCCCCATTCGGGGGCAAGGCTACACCTTC.

V is TRBV4-1 and J is TRBJ1-4, with D unresolved. In germline, CDR1 is MGHRA, CDR2 YSYEKL. The CDR3 loop spans 13 amino acids. Trimming removed 2 bases at V and 7 bases at J, with 8 bases between. The CDR3 bases are TGCGCCAGCAGCCAACTTATAGGTGAAAAACTGTTTTTT. It is translated as CASSQLIGEKLFF.